The clone carrying this T cell receptor (beta chain) has only a few counts. The antigen remains undetermined. This sample stems from a study of T cells in narcolepsy. Whole-study context: Healthy controls were enrolled alongside patients with narcolepsy type 1 or type 2. Overall study results and limits: Autoreactive clonotypes reportedly recurred in blood of same and different patients, not controls. Autoreactive clone sequences were missing from some blood memory CD4+ repertoires.

The CDR3 is 16 residues long. The trim removed 0 bases at V and 4 bases at J, leaving 5 bases unmatched. The germline gives CDR1 SGHNT, CDR2 YYREEE (reference sequence). Profiling relied on immunoSEQ multiplex PCR, and the TCRdb table lists in-frame clones only, not all of them. Among around 30,000 clones listed, less than 90% were seen once. The V call is TRBV5-4, the J call TRBJ2-1; 9 positions match TRBD2. The material sequenced was CD45RA- memory CD4+ T cells from PBMCs. The TCR comes from a human donor with narcolepsy. The chain's CDR3 is CASSLVSGGGYNEQFF. CDR3 DNA sequence: TGTGCCAGCAGCTTGGTTAGCGGGGGAGGTTACAATGAGCAGTTCTTC.